The rows below give T cell receptor beta chains drawn from one sample of a study of cytomegalovirus exposure and HLA in healthy donors. Repertoires were generated with immunoSEQ multiplex PCR, while TCRdb's copy carries only in-frame clones and drops some. Of approximately 150,000 clones listed, more than 75% are singletons. The sample comprised PBMCs. Receptor source: a woman aged 40 to 55 in good health and CMV-seronegative. Each CDR3 is given with its conserved first and last residue. A D gene is named only where the DNA matches it firmly. The listing skips clone size in some rows; elsewhere it reads once, few, many or a size class.

CDR3aa,CDR3nt,d_gene,abundance,len,j_gene,v_gene
CASSLRGTSQYF,TGTGCCAGCAGTCTTAGGGGGACATCACAATACTTC,.,.,12,TRBJ2-5,TRBV28
CAISERQGESGYTF,TGTGCCATCAGTGAGCGACAGGGAGAAAGTGGCTACACCTTC,TRBD1,.,14,TRBJ1-2,TRBV10-3
CASTGFEKLFF,TGTGCCAGCACGGGGTTTGAAAAACTGTTTTTT,.,few,11,TRBJ1-4,TRBV2
CASSLEVAGVYDTQYF,TGTGCCAGCAGCTTAGAGGTAGCGGGAGTCTACGATACGCAGTATTTT,TRBD2,.,16,TRBJ2-3,TRBV7-6
CASSLTSRGRTEAFF,TGTGCCAGCAGTTTAACCAGCAGGGGGCGAACTGAAGCTTTCTTT,TRBD1,.,15,TRBJ1-1,TRBV27
CASSDRVGGPETQYF,TGTGCCAGTAGTGACCGGGTGGGAGGGCCCGAGACCCAGTACTTC,TRBD2,.,15,TRBJ2-5,TRBV19
CATRGTINQPQHF,TGTGCCACCCGAGGGACAATCAATCAGCCCCAGCATTTT,.,.,13,TRBJ1-5,TRBV15
CASSQEWRLAGDNEQFF,TGCGCCAGCAGCCAAGAATGGAGGCTAGCGGGAGACAATGAGCAGTTCTTC,TRBD2,.,17,TRBJ2-1,TRBV4-3
CATARGRPNEKLFF,TGTGCCACCGCCCGGGGGAGGCCTAATGAAAAACTGTTTTTT,.,once,14,TRBJ1-4,TRBV15
CASSNLAGEGNEQFF,TGCGCCAGCAGCAATCTAGCGGGAGAAGGCAATGAGCAGTTCTTC,TRBD2,.,15,TRBJ2-1,TRBV5-1
CASSQDRQPQHF,TGCGCCAGCAGCCAAGATCGGCAGCCCCAGCATTTT,.,few,12,TRBJ1-5,TRBV4-3
CASAPVRGRETQYF,TGTGCTAGTGCCCCAGTCAGAGGCCGGGAGACCCAGTACTTC,.,.,14,TRBJ2-5,TRBV12-5
CASSRTGADTQYF,TGTGCCAGCAGTCGGACAGGGGCAGATACGCAGTATTTT,TRBD1,.,13,TRBJ2-3,TRBV6-1
CASSVQGAGVYEQYF,TGTGCCAGCAGCGTACAGGGGGCGGGGGTCTACGAGCAGTACTTC,TRBD1,.,15,TRBJ2-7,TRBV7-2
CASSQSLVAYEQYF,TGCGCCAGCAGCCAATCTCTAGTGGCCTACGAGCAGTACTTC,.,.,14,TRBJ2-7,TRBV4-3
CASSVEGRSNEKLFF,TGTGCCAGCAGCGTAGAAGGCAGGTCTAATGAAAAACTGTTTTTT,.,.,15,TRBJ1-4,TRBV9
CSVDGGDRSTYEQYF,TGCAGCGTTGATGGGGGGGACAGGAGTACCTACGAGCAGTACTTC,.,.,15,TRBJ2-7,TRBV29-1
CASSVVGPPTGELFF,TGTGCCAGCAGCGTAGTTGGGCCCCCCACCGGGGAGCTGTTTTTT,.,.,15,TRBJ2-2,TRBV9
CASSLQRNTEAFF,TGTGCCAGCAGCTTACAGCGTAACACTGAAGCTTTCTTT,.,.,13,TRBJ1-1,TRBV7-2
CASSLDRPNYEQYF,TGTGCCAGCAGCTTGGACAGGCCTAACTACGAGCAGTACTTC,.,.,14,TRBJ2-7,TRBV5-8
CASSIAAGELFF,TGTGCCAGTAGTATAGCGGCCGGGGAGCTGTTTTTT,.,.,12,TRBJ2-2,TRBV19
CASSSQLETQYF,TGTGCCAGCAGTTCTCAGTTGGAGACCCAGTACTTC,.,.,12,TRBJ2-5,TRBV28
CASSQGSSGANVLTF,TGCGCCAGCAGCCAAGGGAGCTCTGGGGCCAACGTCCTGACTTTC,.,.,15,TRBJ2-6,TRBV4-3
CSVEDRVTDTQYF,TGCAGCGTTGAAGACAGGGTCACAGATACGCAGTATTTT,.,.,13,TRBJ2-3,TRBV29-1
CATTGYSGNTIYF,TGTGCCACTACAGGGTACTCTGGAAACACCATATATTTT,.,.,13,TRBJ1-3,TRBV10-3
CASSPTGTGVGYTF,TGTGCCAGCAGTCCGACCGGGACAGGGGTCGGCTACACCTTC,TRBD1,.,14,TRBJ1-2,TRBV7-2
CSSSLRYRGGLGTEAFF,TGTTCCAGCAGCTTACGGTACAGGGGCGGGTTGGGCACTGAAGCTTTCTTT,TRBD1,.,17,TRBJ1-1,TRBV7-9
CASSEASAYNSPLHF,TGTGCCAGCAGTGAAGCATCCGCCTATAATTCACCCCTCCACTTT,.,.,15,TRBJ1-6,TRBV6-1
CASSDGLWADTQYF,TGTGCCAGCAGCGATGGACTATGGGCAGATACGCAGTATTTT,.,few,14,TRBJ2-3,TRBV9
CASGVGGDQNIQYF,TGTGCCAGCGGAGTTGGAGGGGACCAAAACATTCAGTACTTC,.,.,14,TRBJ2-4,TRBV5-6